Below, 20 T cell receptor beta chains from the same sample are listed, as sequenced in a study of T-cell reconstitution after alpha-beta-depleted transplantation in children. Unique molecular identifiers were used to barcode this TCRbeta library. TCRdb redid the calling of the PCR reads with MiXCR, one entry per CDR3 protein. The sample lists about 2,900 distinct CDR3 sequences; less than 25% were seen once. The source material was PBMCs, mostly from graft donor cells, sampled 60 days after TCRalphabeta/CD19-depleted stem cell transplant. These receptors were obtained from a female patient between 5 and 17 years old who had a stem cell transplant for acute lymphoblastic leukemia, so the T cells may come from the graft donor.

This clonotype came up many times. The rearrangement uses TRBV7-9 and TRBJ1-1, with D hard to call. V was trimmed by 1 base and J by 4 bases, leaving 10 bases between them. The CDR3 sequence is 14 residues long. Germline V gene data show CDR1 as SEHNR and CDR2 as FQNEAQ (reference sequence). In nucleotides, the CDR3 is TGTGCCAGCAGCTTAGGGCAGCATATCACTGAAGCTTTCTTT. Translating gives CASSLGQHITEAFF.

DNA of the CDR3: TGTGCCAGCAGCTCCGACAAGAATCAGCCCCAGCATTTT. Protein sequence: CASSSDKNQPQHF. The J gene is TRBJ1-5, the V gene TRBV7-1; D uncertain. TRBV7-1 is designated an ORF whose function remains uncertain. This CDR3 comprises 13 residues. Trimming took 3 bases from V and 4 from J, leaving 7 bases between them.

This clonotype was seen many times. The chain has TRBV18 and TRBJ1-6; D gene ambiguous. Trimming removed 3 bases at V and 10 bases at J, with 13 bases between. Germline V gene sequence: CDR1 KGHSH, CDR2 LQKENI. The CDR3 is 14 amino acids. The CDR3 region has the DNA TGTGCCAGCTCACCTGGGAGGGTCGGGTCACCCCTCCACTTT. Translating gives CASSPGRVGSPLHF.

In this sample, this clonotype turned up many times. The chain combines TRBV9 with TRBJ1-2; maybe TRBD1 (6 bases). This CDR3 has 14 amino acids. V lost 0 bases and J lost 4, with 10 bases in between. Per germline, CDR1 SGDLS and CDR2 YYNGEE. The CDR3 DNA is TGTGCCAGCAGCGTAGCTAGGGGGAGCTATGGCTACACCTTC. Its translation: CASSVARGSYGYTF.

This clonotype was seen many times. The rearrangement links TRBV7-8 to TRBJ1-4, with 9 positions matching TRBD1. Germline trimming cut 4 bases from V and 4 bases from J; bases unmatched to any gene: 16. Per germline, CDR1 SGHVS and CDR2 FQNEAQ. The CDR3 is 19 residues long. CDR3 DNA sequence: TGTGCCAGCAGCTCGAGAAACAGGGGGCGTCTGCTTGTTAATGAAAAACTGTTTTTT. This encodes CASSSRNRGRLLVNEKLFF.

The chain recombines TRBV3-1 with TRBJ1-5; 7 nucleotides match TRBD1. The germline V gene has CDR1 LGHDT and CDR2 YNNKEL (reference sequence). The CDR3 consists of 16 residues. V shed 11 bases, J shed 6 bases, and the junction held 19 bases outside the gene matches. CDR3 protein: CAFCRTVEGAGQPQHF. Here the CDR3 DNA reads TGTGCCTTCTGCCGCACGGTTGAGGGGGCGGGTCAGCCCCAGCATTTT. The entire variable domain, with the rest obtained from reference TRBV3-1 and TRBJ1-5, is as follows: DTAVSQTPKYLVTQMGNDKSIKCEQNLGHDTMYWYKQDSKKFLKIMFSYNNKELIINETVPNRFSPKSPDKAHLNLHINSLELGDSAVYFCAFCRTVEGAGQPQHFGDGTRLSIL.

The genes are TRBV4-2 and TRBJ2-1; D gene uncertain. CDR3 size: 11 residues. Germline CDR1 reads LGHNA; CDR2 reads YNFKEQ. Trimming stripped 1 base from V and 10 bases from J, with 5 bases between. CDR3 in amino acids: CASSQGYEQFF. CDR3 in DNA: TGTGCCAGCAGCCAAGGTTACGAGCAGTTCTTC.

This clonotype is deemed medium-sized. The chain uses TRBV20-1 and TRBJ2-6; 7 positions agree with TRBD1. The CDR3 spans 19 residues. V shed 1 base, J shed 2 bases, and the junction held 14 bases outside the gene matches. CDR1 DFQATT and CDR2 SNEGSKA come from the germline V gene (reference sequence). The DNA of the CDR3 is TGCAGTGCTAGAGGGGTGGTAGGGGGCGGCATCCCTGGGGCCAACGTCCTGACTTTC. It yields the protein CSARGVVGGGIPGANVLTF.

This clonotype was seen repeatedly, ten times or more. The chain carries TRBV7-9 and TRBJ1-3; 8 positions agree with TRBD1. CDR1 is SEHNR, CDR2 FQNEAQ, per germline (reference sequence). J lost 4 bases, V lost 5 bases, and 4 bases had no gene match. The CDR3 is 14 residues long. CDR3 in amino acids: CASSPRTGGNTIYF. CDR3 in DNA: TGTGCCAGCAGCCCCCGGACAGGGGGAAACACCATATATTTT.

This clonotype was detected many times. The CDR3, as DNA: TGTGCCACCAGCAACAGGAGCAATCAGCCCCAGCATTTT. Its translation is CATSNRSNQPQHF. The chain carries TRBV15 and TRBJ1-5; a weak D match, TRBD1 (5 bases). V dropped 4 bases and J dropped 1 base, with 5 bases sitting between them. The CDR3 loop spans 13 amino acids. Germline-derived CDR1 and CDR2 are LNHNV and YYDKDF (reference sequence).

The V and J genes are TRBV18 and TRBJ2-2; TRBD2 matches 10 bases. J lost 7 bases, V lost 4 bases, and 6 bases had no gene match. The germline V gene encodes CDR1 KGHSH and CDR2 LQKENI. This CDR3 has 15 residues. The CDR3 coding sequence is TGTGCCAGCTCACTTCGGACTAGCGGTGACGGGGAGCTGTTTTTT. It is translated as CASSLRTSGDGELFF.

This clonotype was counted at least ten times. The chain joins TRBV7-9 to TRBJ1-6, with D possibly being TRBD1 (5 bases). Germline V gene data show CDR1 as SEHNR and CDR2 as FQNEAQ (reference sequence). The ends were cut back, 2 bases at V and 9 bases at J, with 11 bases in the middle. The CDR3 is 14 amino acids. CDR3 coding DNA: TGTGCCAGCAGCTTAATAGGGGTGGGTTCACCCCTCCACTTT. Translation: CASSLIGVGSPLHF.

This clonotype occurred once. The V call is TRBV7-9, the J call TRBJ2-5; 7 bases map to TRBD1. This CDR3 has 17 amino acids. Germline V gene data show CDR1 as SEHNR and CDR2 as FQNEAQ (reference sequence). The ends lost 5 bases at V and 3 bases at J; junction bases unmatched: 15. The CDR3 reads CASSLRPGQEIEETQYF. Here the CDR3 DNA reads TGTGCCAGCAGCCTTCGCCCCGGACAGGAGATTGAAGAGACCCAGTACTTC. Drawing the rest from reference TRBV7-9 and TRBJ2-5, the complete variable domain is DTGVSQNPRHKITKRGQNVTFRCDPISEHNRLYWYRQTLGQGPEFLTYFQNEAQLEKSRLLSDRFSAERPKGSFSTLEIQRTEQGDSAMYLCASSLRPGQEIEETQYFGPGTRLLVL.

This clonotype has a count of ten or more. The chain carries TRBV7-9 and TRBJ2-6; D is unclear. CDR3 size: 12 residues. CDR1 and CDR2 (germline): SEHNR, FQNEAQ (reference sequence). The germline V and J ends were trimmed by 4 bases and 7 bases, with 5 bases remaining between them. In nucleotides, the CDR3 is TGTGCCAGCAGCTCCCCTGCCAACGTCCTGACTTTC. Translation gives CASSSPANVLTF.

The V gene is TRBV5-1, the J gene TRBJ1-1; unclear D gene. This CDR3 is built from 13 residues. Germline CDR1 reads SGHRS; CDR2 reads YFSETQ. Trimming pared 0 bases from V and 8 bases from J, leaving 11 bases between. The CDR3 here is CASSLGQVSEAFF. The CDR3 DNA reads TGCGCCAGCAGCTTGGGTCAGGTCTCGGAAGCTTTCTTT.

The CDR3 DNA sequence: TGTGCCAGCAGTGAAGGCACAGGGTTACCCTACGAGCAGTACTTC. This sequence encodes CASSEGTGLPYEQYF. This rearrangement joins TRBV1 to TRBJ2-7; the D segment call TRBD1 is taken from the table without a DNA check. TRBV1 is noted as a pseudogene. CDR3 size: 15 residues.

This clonotype was seen at least ten times. The CDR3 protein is CATSRGSPVDTQYF. As DNA, the CDR3 is TGTGCCACCAGCAGAGGCTCTCCGGTCGATACGCAGTATTTT. The rearrangement joins TRBV15 to TRBJ2-3; D gene unclear. CDR3 length: 14 amino acids. V lost 1 base and J 6 bases, leaving 11 bases between the germline ends. In germline, CDR1 is LNHNV, CDR2 YYDKDF (reference sequence).

The V gene is TRBV11-2, the J gene TRBJ2-3, with unresolved D. The CDR3 covers 13 residues. Germline V gene data show CDR1 as SGHAT and CDR2 as FQNNGV. With 1 base removed from V and 4 bases from J, the gap between germline ends came to 6 bases. The CDR3 loop is CASSLGTSDTQYF. In nucleotides, the CDR3 is TGTGCCAGCAGCTTAGGAACCTCAGATACGCAGTATTTT.

At least ten counts were recorded for this clonotype. The genes are TRBV7-2 and TRBJ2-3; 10 nucleotides match TRBD2. Germline CDR1 reads SGHTA; CDR2 reads FQGNSA. The CDR3 is 16 residues long. The V and J ends lost 0 bases and 3 bases, in that order; junction bases with no gene match: 3. The DNA of the CDR3 is TGTGCCAGCAGCTTAGCTAGCGGGAGGAAGACAGATACGCAGTATTTT. Its translation: CASSLASGRKTDTQYF.

By proportion, this clonotype is medium-sized (0.01 to 0.1%). This chain connects TRBV7-8 to TRBJ1-5, with a possible D match to TRBD1 (5 bases). Per germline, CDR1 SGHVS and CDR2 FQNEAQ. The V and J ends lost 5 bases and 9 bases respectively, with 23 bases between them. The CDR3 consists of 16 residues. CDR3 sequence reads: CASSLGGGPFTRPQHF. In nucleotides, the CDR3 is TGTGCCAGCAGCCTCGGCGGGGGACCGTTCACCAGGCCCCAGCATTTT.